Shown below are 8 T cell receptor beta chains from a single sample sequenced in a study of shared clonotypes between healthy human individuals. The protocol was immunoSEQ multiplex PCR, while the TCRdb copy is restricted to in-frame clones and leaves out a portion. The data hold approximately 1.1 million clones, with 70% to 80% observed a single time. The sample taken for sequencing was memory CD4+ T cells from PBMCs. Subset of the sample: CD45RA-negative fraction. The source is a man aged 18 to 29 in good health. Some clones in this sample may be carry-over from other donors' samples.

The chain couples TRBV20-1 to TRBJ1-5; no clear D gene. Trimming removed 7 bases at V and 11 bases at J, with 12 bases between. This CDR3 region has 10 residues. Germline assignment: CDR1 DFQATT and CDR2 SNEGSKA (reference sequence). CDR3 coding DNA: TGCAGTGTGGATAGCGGTTCCCAGCATTTT. Encoded protein: CSVDSGSQHF.

The genes are TRBV4-2 and TRBJ2-1; 10 nucleotides align to TRBD2. The trim removed 4 bases at V and 10 bases at J, leaving 4 bases unmatched. Germline CDR1 and CDR2: LGHNA and YNFKEQ. The CDR3 runs 13 residues. The CDR3 here is CASSPLAGREQFF. CDR3 bases: TGTGCCAGCAGCCCACTAGCGGGACGGGAGCAGTTCTTC.

This chain joins TRBV30 and TRBJ2-2; maybe TRBD1 (6 bases). V gave up 0 bases and J gave up 3 bases, with 11 bases separating them. The CDR3 is made up of 15 amino acids. Germline loops: CDR1 GTSNPN, CDR2 SVGIG (reference sequence). This chain's CDR3 is CAWSVHGQYTGELFF. For the CDR3, the DNA is TGTGCCTGGAGTGTACATGGACAGTACACCGGGGAGCTGTTTTTT.

The rearrangement uses TRBV15 and TRBJ2-7, with 14 bases fitting TRBD2. V was clipped by 5 bases and J by 3 bases; unmatched bases: 6. Germline CDR1 reads LNHNV; CDR2 reads YYDKDF (reference sequence). The CDR3 spans 16 residues. DNA for the CDR3: TGTGCCACCAGCCGGGGACTAGCGGGAGATGGCTACGAGCAGTACTTC. Amino acids: CATSRGLAGDGYEQYF.

There are a few counts of this clone. The chain is built from TRBV10-1 and TRBJ2-5; no definite D call. V lost 3 bases and J 1 base, leaving 12 bases between the germline ends. The CDR3 runs to 15 residues. Per germline, CDR1 WNHNN and CDR2 SYGVQD (reference sequence). CDR3 in DNA: TGCGCCAGCAGTGAATACAGTACTTCCCAAGAGACCCAGTACTTC. Translated, it gives CASSEYSTSQETQYF.

The rearrangement uses TRBV5-1 and TRBJ1-5; 8 bases match TRBD1. Germline loops: CDR1 SGHRS, CDR2 YFSETQ. This CDR3 comprises 14 residues. The ends lost 7 bases at V and 2 bases at J; junction bases unmatched: 5. The CDR3, as DNA: TGCGCCAGCGCGACAGGGGATGGCAATCAGCCCCAGCATTTT. Protein: CASATGDGNQPQHF.

V gene TRBV7-3 combines with J gene TRBJ2-5; 12 nucleotides align to TRBD2. The CDR3 extends over 17 amino acids. Germline-derived CDR1 and CDR2 are SGHTA and FQGTGA. The V segment lost 4 bases and the J segment 4 bases; nucleotides outside the gene matches: 10. The CDR3 loop is CASSSGLAGFGGETQYF. The CDR3 DNA reads TGTGCCAGCAGCTCTGGACTAGCGGGATTCGGGGGAGAGACCCAGTACTTC.

The chain links TRBV27 to TRBJ2-1; D unresolved. This CDR3 has 15 amino acids. Per germline, CDR1 MNHEY and CDR2 SMNVEV (reference sequence). The V gene lost 0 bases and the J gene lost 6 bases, with 12 bases spanning the gap. CDR3 nucleotide sequence: TGTGCCAGCAGTTTATCCCCCCGACAAGCCAATGAGCAGTTCTTC. It is translated as CASSLSPRQANEQFF.